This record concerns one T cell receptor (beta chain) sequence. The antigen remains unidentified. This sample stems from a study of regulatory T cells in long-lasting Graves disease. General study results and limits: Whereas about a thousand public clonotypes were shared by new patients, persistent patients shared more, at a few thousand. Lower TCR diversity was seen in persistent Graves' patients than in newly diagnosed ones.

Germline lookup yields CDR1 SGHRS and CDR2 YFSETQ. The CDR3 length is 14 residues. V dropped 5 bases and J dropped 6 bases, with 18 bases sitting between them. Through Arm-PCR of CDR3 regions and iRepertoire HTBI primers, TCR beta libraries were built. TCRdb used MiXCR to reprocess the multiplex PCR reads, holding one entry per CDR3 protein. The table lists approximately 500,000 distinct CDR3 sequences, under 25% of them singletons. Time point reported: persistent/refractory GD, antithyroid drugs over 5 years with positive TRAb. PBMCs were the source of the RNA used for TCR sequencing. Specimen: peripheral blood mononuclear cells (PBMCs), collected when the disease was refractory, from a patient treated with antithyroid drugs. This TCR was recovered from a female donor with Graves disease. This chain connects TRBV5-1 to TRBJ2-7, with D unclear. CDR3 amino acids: CASRLVPTSLEQYF. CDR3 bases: TGCGCCAGCAGACTCGTGCCGACCTCCCTCGAGCAGTACTTC.